This TCR beta chain comes out of a study of CXCR3-negative and CXCR3-positive naive CD8 T cells. Study summary: The dataset comprises about 135 million TRB reads in total, with about 1.5 +/- 0.3 million reads per library.

The TRB libraries of cDNA were built by UMI-labeled 5' RACE. TCRdb reanalyzed the 5' RACE reads, giving one entry per CDR3 protein sequence and no DNA. The sample shows roughly 41,000 distinct CDR3 sequences, and under 10% sits with its ten largest clones. Germline CDR1 reads SQVTM; CDR2 reads ANQGSEA. There are 13 residues in the CDR3. The sequencing input was memory CD8+ T cells from blood. This sequence joins TRBV29-1 and TRBJ1-2. This sequence originates from a human donor in good health. Some clones in this sample may be carry-over from other donors' samples. CDR3 region: CSVHWGGMRGYTF.